These T cell receptor beta chains were read from a single sample in a study of T-cell reconstitution after alpha-beta-depleted transplantation in children. MiXCR was run by TCRdb on the PCR reads, yielding one entry per CDR3 protein. The sample includes some 150,000 distinct CDR3 sequences, 8% to 10% of them seen just once. Specimen: PBMCs, mostly from graft donor cells, collected 180 days after TCRalphabeta/CD19-depleted stem cell transplant. These receptor sequences come from a female patient aged 2-10 years who had a stem cell transplant for congenital amegakaryocytic thrombocytopenia, so the T cells may come from the graft donor. The CDR3 runs from the conserved cysteine through the conserved F or W. The D gene is left open where the match is weak. Clone size is shown for a subset of rows, as once, few, many or a class of expanded clone.

J gene: TRBJ2-3; D gene: NA; clone size: many; V gene: TRBV12-3/TRBV12-4; CDR3 protein: CASSLGVAQYF; CDR3 DNA: TGTGCCAGCAGTTTAGGGGTCGCGCAGTATTTT
J gene: TRBJ2-7; D gene: TRBD2; clone size: many; V gene: TRBV20-1; CDR3 protein: CSGNLAGTYEQYF; CDR3 DNA: TGCAGTGGGAACCTAGCGGGAACCTACGAGCAGTACTTC
J gene: TRBJ2-2; D gene: NA; clone size: many; V gene: TRBV6-6; CDR3 protein: CASTPWPGGELFF; CDR3 DNA: TGTGCCAGCACCCCCTGGCCGGGCGGGGAGCTGTTTTTT
J gene: TRBJ1-2; D gene: TRBD1; clone size: many; V gene: TRBV5-5; CDR3 protein: CASSPTGGNSYGYTF; CDR3 DNA: TGTGCCAGCAGCCCAACAGGGGGCAATTCCTATGGCTACACCTTC
J gene: TRBJ1-4; D gene: TRBD1; clone size: many; V gene: TRBV20-1; CDR3 protein: CSAPRGPEKLFF; CDR3 DNA: TGCAGTGCTCCCAGGGGGCCTGAAAAACTGTTTTTT
J gene: TRBJ1-5; D gene: NA; clone size: many; V gene: TRBV11-1; CDR3 protein: CASSLEPKTPYSNQPQHF; CDR3 DNA: TGTGCCAGCAGCTTAGAACCGAAGACACCGTATAGCAATCAGCCCCAGCATTTT
J gene: TRBJ2-7; D gene: TRBD2; clone size: many; V gene: TRBV3-1; CDR3 protein: CASSQTSGRAREQYF; CDR3 DNA: TGTGCCAGCAGCCAGACTAGCGGGAGGGCACGCGAGCAGTACTTC
J gene: TRBJ2-5; D gene: TRBD2; clone size: NA; V gene: TRBV20-1; CDR3 protein: CSAASTTSGKRETQYF; CDR3 DNA: TGCAGTGCAGCCTCAACGACTAGCGGGAAAAGAGAGACCCAGTACTTC
J gene: TRBJ2-1; D gene: TRBD2; clone size: few; V gene: TRBV4-2; CDR3 protein: CASSQDRLAGGPWNEQFF; CDR3 DNA: TGTGCCAGCAGCCAAGATAGACTAGCGGGGGGGCCTTGGAATGAGCAGTTCTTC
J gene: TRBJ2-3; D gene: NA; clone size: once; V gene: TRBV4-1; CDR3 protein: CASSRQGRGSTDPQYF; CDR3 DNA: TGCGCCAGCAGCCGACAAGGGCGAGGGAGCACAGATCCGCAGTATTTT
J gene: TRBJ2-7; D gene: NA; clone size: NA; V gene: TRBV20-1; CDR3 protein: CSATGPNYEQYF; CDR3 DNA: TGCAGTGCTACCGGGCCAAACTACGAGCAGTACTTC
J gene: TRBJ1-2; D gene: TRBD1; clone size: many; V gene: TRBV6-5; CDR3 protein: CASSQTGSGYTF; CDR3 DNA: TGTGCCAGCAGCCAGACAGGGAGTGGCTACACCTTC
J gene: TRBJ2-4; D gene: NA; clone size: many; V gene: TRBV14; CDR3 protein: CASSQTGLAKNIQYF; CDR3 DNA: TGTGCCAGCAGCCAAACGGGTCTAGCCAAAAACATTCAGTACTTC
J gene: TRBJ1-1; D gene: NA; clone size: many; V gene: TRBV12-3/TRBV12-4; CDR3 protein: CASSLRGGNTEAFF; CDR3 DNA: TGTGCCAGCAGTTTAAGAGGGGGAAACACTGAAGCTTTCTTT
J gene: TRBJ2-5; D gene: TRBD1; clone size: NA; V gene: TRBV10-3; CDR3 protein: CASGQDQETQYF; CDR3 DNA: TGTGCCTCCGGACAGGATCAAGAGACCCAGTACTTC
J gene: TRBJ2-2; D gene: NA; clone size: NA; V gene: TRBV20-1; CDR3 protein: CSGELAGELFF; CDR3 DNA: TGCAGTGGGGAGCTGGCCGGGGAGCTGTTTTTT
J gene: TRBJ2-1; D gene: NA; clone size: NA; V gene: TRBV5-1; CDR3 protein: CASSKIAGGSCNEQFF; CDR3 DNA: TGCGCCAGCAGCAAAATAGCCGGGGGCTCCTGCAATGAGCAGTTCTTC
J gene: TRBJ2-6; D gene: TRBD1; clone size: NA; V gene: TRBV19; CDR3 protein: CASSITGGSSGANGLTF; CDR3 DNA: TGTGCCAGTAGTATCACAGGGGGCTCCTCTGGGGCCAACGGCCTGACTTTC
J gene: TRBJ2-7; D gene: NA; clone size: many; V gene: TRBV5-5; CDR3 protein: CASSALWGDEQYF; CDR3 DNA: TGTGCCAGCAGCGCCCTGTGGGGGGACGAGCAGTACTTC
J gene: TRBJ2-7; D gene: TRBD2; clone size: few; V gene: TRBV5-1; CDR3 protein: CASSVAGDVYEQYF; CDR3 DNA: TGCGCCAGCAGCGTAGCGGGAGACGTATACGAGCAGTACTTC
J gene: TRBJ2-3; D gene: TRBD2; clone size: many; V gene: TRBV28; CDR3 protein: CASKPSGEPTDTQYF; CDR3 DNA: TGTGCCAGCAAGCCAAGCGGGGAACCCACAGATACGCAGTATTTT
J gene: TRBJ1-2; D gene: TRBD1; clone size: many; V gene: TRBV20-1; CDR3 protein: CSASAGGDGYTF; CDR3 DNA: TGCAGTGCTAGTGCAGGGGGCGATGGCTACACCTTC
J gene: TRBJ2-7; D gene: NA; clone size: few; V gene: TRBV7-9; CDR3 protein: CASSPRGGAKYEQYF; CDR3 DNA: TGTGCCAGCAGCCCCCGCGGTGGGGCGAAATACGAGCAGTACTTC
J gene: TRBJ2-1; D gene: NA; clone size: NA; V gene: TRBV20-1; CDR3 protein: CSARDTQRLSSYNEQFF; CDR3 DNA: TGCAGTGCTAGAGATACCCAGCGGTTGAGCTCCTACAATGAGCAGTTCTTC
J gene: TRBJ2-4; D gene: NA; clone size: many; V gene: TRBV28; CDR3 protein: CASKDRAGAKNIQYF; CDR3 DNA: TGTGCCAGTAAAGACAGGGCGGGGGCCAAAAACATTCAGTACTTC
J gene: TRBJ2-7; D gene: NA; clone size: NA; V gene: TRBV29-1; CDR3 protein: CSAIRGFLGATPYEQYF; CDR3 DNA: TGCAGCGCCATTCGGGGGTTTCTGGGAGCGACGCCCTACGAGCAGTACTTC
J gene: TRBJ2-1; D gene: TRBD2; clone size: few; V gene: TRBV20-1; CDR3 protein: CSARDGTSGRDEQFF; CDR3 DNA: TGCAGTGCTAGAGATGGGACTAGCGGGAGGGATGAGCAGTTCTTC
J gene: TRBJ1-1; D gene: NA; clone size: many; V gene: TRBV15; CDR3 protein: CATSRETFLNTEAFF; CDR3 DNA: TGTGCCACCAGCAGAGAAACGTTTTTGAACACTGAAGCTTTCTTT
J gene: TRBJ1-2; D gene: NA; clone size: many; V gene: TRBV2; CDR3 protein: CASSTTGLNYGYTF; CDR3 DNA: TGTGCCAGCAGTACAACAGGACTAAACTATGGCTACACCTTC
J gene: TRBJ1-1; D gene: NA; clone size: many; V gene: TRBV29-1; CDR3 protein: CSVGRVGTEAFF; CDR3 DNA: TGCAGCGTTGGCAGGGTCGGCACTGAAGCTTTCTTT
J gene: TRBJ2-6; D gene: NA; clone size: many; V gene: TRBV21-1; CDR3 protein: CASSIGQAPGANVLTF; CDR3 DNA: TGTGCCAGCAGCATAGGCCAGGCCCCTGGGGCCAACGTCCTGACTTTC
J gene: TRBJ1-4; D gene: NA; clone size: many; V gene: TRBV4-1; CDR3 protein: CASSQTGVSNEKLFF; CDR3 DNA: TGCGCCAGCAGCCAGACCGGAGTATCTAATGAAAAACTGTTTTTT
J gene: TRBJ2-3; D gene: TRBD1; clone size: many; V gene: TRBV5-5; CDR3 protein: CASSLQGVGDTQYF; CDR3 DNA: TGTGCCAGCAGCTTGCAGGGGGTGGGAGATACGCAGTATTTT
J gene: TRBJ2-5; D gene: NA; clone size: many; V gene: TRBV12-5; CDR3 protein: CASSMMETQYF; CDR3 DNA: TGTGCTAGTTCAATGATGGAGACCCAGTACTTC
J gene: TRBJ2-5; D gene: NA; clone size: many; V gene: TRBV4-1; CDR3 protein: CASSQRPVLQETQYF; CDR3 DNA: TGCGCCAGCAGCCAAAGGCCCGTACTCCAAGAGACCCAGTACTTC
J gene: TRBJ2-7; D gene: TRBD1; clone size: medium-sized; V gene: TRBV15; CDR3 protein: CATSGPGQGMNEQYF; CDR3 DNA: TGTGCCACCAGCGGGCCGGGACAGGGCATGAACGAGCAGTACTTC
J gene: TRBJ2-5; D gene: TRBD2; clone size: many; V gene: TRBV20-1; CDR3 protein: CSAEPGGGETQYF; CDR3 DNA: TGCAGTGCCGAACCGGGAGGAGGCGAGACCCAGTACTTC
J gene: TRBJ2-3; D gene: TRBD1; clone size: few; V gene: TRBV9; CDR3 protein: CASSVSGTGADTQYF; CDR3 DNA: TGTGCCAGCAGCGTTTCCGGGACAGGGGCAGATACGCAGTATTTT
J gene: TRBJ1-3; D gene: NA; clone size: NA; V gene: TRBV5-1; CDR3 protein: CASSLQSGNTIYF; CDR3 DNA: TGCGCCAGCAGCTTGCAATCTGGAAACACCATATATTTT
J gene: TRBJ2-1; D gene: NA; clone size: NA; V gene: TRBV28; CDR3 protein: CASSYLLAPLYNEQFF; CDR3 DNA: TGTGCCAGCAGTTATCTTCTAGCGCCTTTATACAATGAGCAGTTCTTC
J gene: TRBJ2-3; D gene: NA; clone size: NA; V gene: TRBV28; CDR3 protein: CASNPGYVADTQYF; CDR3 DNA: TGTGCCAGCAACCCCGGCTATGTTGCGGATACGCAGTATTTT
J gene: TRBJ2-1; D gene: NA; clone size: few; V gene: TRBV15; CDR3 protein: CATSRVSQGEQFF; CDR3 DNA: TGTGCCACCAGCAGAGTGTCGCAGGGTGAGCAGTTCTTC
J gene: TRBJ2-7; D gene: NA; clone size: few; V gene: TRBV29-1; CDR3 protein: CSASGTYEQYF; CDR3 DNA: TGCAGCGCCTCAGGAACCTACGAGCAGTACTTC
J gene: TRBJ2-3; D gene: TRBD2; clone size: many; V gene: TRBV12-3/TRBV12-4; CDR3 protein: CASSLALGGDTQYF; CDR3 DNA: TGTGCCAGCAGTTTAGCCCTCGGGGGGGATACGCAGTATTTT
J gene: TRBJ2-5; D gene: NA; clone size: many; V gene: TRBV20-1; CDR3 protein: CSASSLGRWETQYF; CDR3 DNA: TGCAGTGCTAGTTCGTTGGGCCGATGGGAGACCCAGTACTTC
J gene: TRBJ1-1; D gene: NA; clone size: many; V gene: TRBV20-1; CDR3 protein: CSARDPMNTEAFF; CDR3 DNA: TGCAGTGCTAGGGATCCCATGAACACTGAAGCTTTCTTT
J gene: TRBJ1-5; D gene: TRBD1; clone size: many; V gene: TRBV12-3/TRBV12-4; CDR3 protein: CASSLTGGNQPQHF; CDR3 DNA: TGTGCCAGCAGTCTGACAGGGGGCAATCAGCCCCAGCATTTT
J gene: TRBJ2-7; D gene: TRBD1; clone size: NA; V gene: TRBV20-1; CDR3 protein: CSARDRGGGYDQYF; CDR3 DNA: TGCAGTGCTAGAGATAGAGGGGGCGGATACGACCAGTACTTC
J gene: TRBJ2-1; D gene: NA; clone size: few; V gene: TRBV7-9; CDR3 protein: CASTPSSPSYNEQFF; CDR3 DNA: TGTGCCAGCACCCCATCAAGCCCCTCCTACAATGAGCAGTTCTTC
J gene: TRBJ1-2; D gene: TRBD1; clone size: few; V gene: TRBV5-4; CDR3 protein: CASSLQPGGHYGYTF; CDR3 DNA: TGTGCCAGCAGCTTGCAGCCAGGGGGGCACTATGGCTACACCTTC
J gene: TRBJ1-5; D gene: NA; clone size: many; V gene: TRBV12-3/TRBV12-4; CDR3 protein: CASSSINQPQHF; CDR3 DNA: TGTGCCAGCAGTTCCATCAATCAGCCCCAGCATTTT
J gene: TRBJ2-7; D gene: TRBD1; clone size: many; V gene: TRBV12-3/TRBV12-4; CDR3 protein: CASSLVRDRDYEQYF; CDR3 DNA: TGTGCCAGCAGTTTAGTCCGGGACAGGGATTACGAGCAGTACTTC
J gene: TRBJ1-4; D gene: TRBD1; clone size: many; V gene: TRBV5-1; CDR3 protein: CASSPGGLNEKLFF; CDR3 DNA: TGCGCCAGCAGTCCAGGGGGGCTTAATGAAAAACTGTTTTTT